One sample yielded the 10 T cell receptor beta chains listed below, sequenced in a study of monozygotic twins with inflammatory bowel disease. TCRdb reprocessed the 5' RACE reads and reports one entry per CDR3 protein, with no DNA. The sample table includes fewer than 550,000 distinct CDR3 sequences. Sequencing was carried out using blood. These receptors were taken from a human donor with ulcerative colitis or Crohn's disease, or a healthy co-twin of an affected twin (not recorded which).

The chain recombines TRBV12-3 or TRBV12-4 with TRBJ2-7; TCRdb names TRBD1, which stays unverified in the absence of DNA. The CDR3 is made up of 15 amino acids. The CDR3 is CASSLGTANPYEQYF.

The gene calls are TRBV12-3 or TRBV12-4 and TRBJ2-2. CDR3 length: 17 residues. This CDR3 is CASSSYGVRQETGELFF.

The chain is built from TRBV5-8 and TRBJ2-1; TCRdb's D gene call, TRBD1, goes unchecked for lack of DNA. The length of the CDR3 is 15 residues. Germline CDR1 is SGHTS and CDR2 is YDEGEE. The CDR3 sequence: CASSLHGGGYNEQFF.

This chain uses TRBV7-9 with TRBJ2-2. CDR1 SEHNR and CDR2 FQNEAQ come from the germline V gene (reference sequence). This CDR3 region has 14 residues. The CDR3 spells CASRYTDSTGELFF. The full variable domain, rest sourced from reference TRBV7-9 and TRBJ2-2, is DTGVSQNPRHKITKRGQNVTFRCDPISEHNRLYWYRQTLGQGPEFLTYFQNEAQLEKSRLLSDRFSAERPKGSFSTLEIQRTEQGDSAMYLCASRYTDSTGELFFGEGSRLTVL.

The CDR3 reads CASSILGTEGTKLFF. This sequence joins TRBV19 and TRBJ1-4; TCRdb names TRBD1, which stays unverified in the absence of DNA. Per the germline V gene, CDR1 is LNHDA and CDR2 is SQIVND (reference sequence). There are 15 residues in the CDR3.

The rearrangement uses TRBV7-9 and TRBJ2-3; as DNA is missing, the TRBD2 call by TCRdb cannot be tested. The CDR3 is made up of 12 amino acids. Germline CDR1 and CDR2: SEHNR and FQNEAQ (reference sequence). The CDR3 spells CASSLGPSGQYF.

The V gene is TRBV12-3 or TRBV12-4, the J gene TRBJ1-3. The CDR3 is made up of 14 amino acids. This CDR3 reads CASSLLGTGNTIYF.

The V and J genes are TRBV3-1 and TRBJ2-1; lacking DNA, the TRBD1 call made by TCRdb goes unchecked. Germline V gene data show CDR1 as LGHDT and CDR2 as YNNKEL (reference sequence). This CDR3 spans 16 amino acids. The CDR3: CASSKKDRITYNEQFF.

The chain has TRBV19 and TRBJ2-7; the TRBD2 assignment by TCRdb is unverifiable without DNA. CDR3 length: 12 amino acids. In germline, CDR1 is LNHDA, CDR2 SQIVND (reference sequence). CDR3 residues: CASSGGTAREYF. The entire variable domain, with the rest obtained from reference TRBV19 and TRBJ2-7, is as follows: DGGITQSPKYLFRKEGQNVTLSCEQNLNHDAMYWYRQDPGQGLRLIYYSQIVNDFQKGDIAEGYSVSREKKESFPLTVTSAQKNPTAFYLCASSGGTAREYFGPGTRLTVT.

CDR3 protein: CASSPTPVGQPQHF. This rearrangement joins TRBV7-8 to TRBJ1-5; TCRdb indicates TRBD1, and absent DNA this call remains unverified. Germline V CDR1 and CDR2: SGHVS, FQNEAQ. This CDR3 is 14 amino acids long.